Presented here are 28 T cell receptor beta chains from one specimen sequenced in a study of shared clonotypes between healthy human individuals. Method: immunoSEQ multiplex PCR; TCRdb's copy keeps in-frame clones and lacks some. This table has around 1.9 million clones, 90% to 95% appearing once. Naive CD8 cells lacked CD45RO, underwent positive selection for CCR7 and left out terminally differentiated effector memory CD45RA+ cells. Sequencing was carried out using naive CD8+ T cells from PBMCs. These TCRs come from a man between 18 and 35 years old in good health. Some clones in this sample may be carry-over from other donors' samples.

To note about this clone: Within the sample, other DNA sequences also encode this same CDR3. V and J are TRBV28 and TRBJ2-7; 10 bases align to TRBD1. This CDR3 has 15 amino acids. Germline assignment: CDR1 MDHEN and CDR2 SYDVKM. V was clipped by 3 bases and J by 1 base; unmatched bases: 3. The CDR3 DNA reads TGTGCCAGCAGTTTCCGGGACAGGGGTTCCTACGAGCAGTACTTC. Translating it yields CASSFRDRGSYEQYF.

The V gene is TRBV7-9, the J gene TRBJ2-2; D is ambiguous. Germline lookup yields CDR1 SEHNR and CDR2 FQNEAQ (reference sequence). V lost 7 bases and J lost 4, with 19 bases in between. The CDR3 is 16 residues long. This CDR3 is CASTLMEGSGTGELFF. For the CDR3, the DNA is TGTGCCAGCACCCTCATGGAAGGGTCGGGCACCGGGGAGCTGTTTTTT.

CDR3 sequence: CASSSGMSAYEQYF. The CDR3 region has the DNA TGTGCCAGCAGCTCGGGGATGTCAGCCTACGAGCAGTACTTC. The V and J genes are TRBV5-4 and TRBJ2-7, with D possibly matching TRBD2 (5 bases). CDR1 SGHNT and CDR2 YYREEE come from the germline V gene (reference sequence). The germline V and J ends were trimmed by 3 bases and 2 bases, with 12 bases remaining between them. This CDR3 region has 14 residues.

The V gene is TRBV28, the J gene TRBJ2-6; the D gene could be TRBD1 or TRBD2 (5 bases each). Germline loops: CDR1 MDHEN, CDR2 SYDVKM. Trimming shortened V by 7 bases and J by 3 bases, and 13 bases separated the two germline ends. The CDR3 runs 15 residues. Here the CDR3 reads CASIDGTHGANVLTF. The CDR3 DNA is TGTGCCAGCATAGACGGGACCCATGGGGCCAACGTCCTGACTTTC. Together with reference TRBV28 and TRBJ2-6, the CDR3 gives the full variable domain: DVKVTQSSRYLVKRTGEKVFLECVQDMDHENMFWYRQDPGLGLRLIYFSYDVKMKEKGDIPEGYSVSREKKERFSLILESASTNQTSMYLCASIDGTHGANVLTFGAGSRLTVL.

The chain combines TRBV19 with TRBJ1-3, with 7 bases matching TRBD1. The V and J ends lost 5 bases and 6 bases, in that order; junction bases with no gene match: 4. Germline V gene sequence: CDR1 LNHDA, CDR2 SQIVND (reference sequence). CDR3 length: 13 amino acids. CDR3 nucleotide sequence: TGTGCCAGTAGTCAGGGGACAGCAAACACCATATATTTT. It codes for CASSQGTANTIYF.

This chain links TRBV27 with TRBJ2-5; D is undetermined. The CDR3 spans 11 residues. The germline CDR1 and CDR2 sequences are MNHEY and SMNVEV (reference sequence). V shed 8 bases and J shed 9 bases, with 13 bases lying between them. In DNA, the CDR3 is TGTGCCAGCGGAACCTTTCAGGCCCAGTACTTC. This gives the protein CASGTFQAQYF.

The chain couples TRBV13 to TRBJ1-5; no firm D call. The V and J ends lost 5 bases and 5 bases respectively, with 16 bases between them. The CDR3 has 15 residues. CDR1 is PRHDT, CDR2 FYEKMQ, per germline (reference sequence). This chain's CDR3 is CASSPKGWSDQPQHF. CDR3 DNA: TGTGCCAGCAGCCCCAAAGGCTGGAGCGATCAGCCCCAGCATTTT.

This clone was seen just once. The V call is TRBV6-5, the J call TRBJ2-7; unclear D gene. V lost 8 bases to trimming and J lost 4 bases, with 18 bases between them. Germline V lookup: CDR1 MNHEY, CDR2 SVGAGI. The CDR3 has 14 amino acids. The CDR3 bases are TGTGCCAGCGGCCCTTTGGTATCAGGTTACGAGCAGTACTTC. It translates to CASGPLVSGYEQYF.

The J gene is TRBJ2-4, the V gene TRBV4-3; TRBD1 agrees at 7 bases. The CDR3 is 14 amino acids. The V segment lost 3 bases and the J segment 2 bases; nucleotides outside the gene matches: 1. The germline V gene has CDR1 LGHNA and CDR2 YSLEER. The CDR3 DNA reads as TGCGCCAGCAGCCAGGACAGGACCAAAAACATTCAGTACTTC. Amino acids: CASSQDRTKNIQYF.

V and J are TRBV7-2 and TRBJ2-2, with unresolved D. Deletions cut 2 bases from V and 1 base from J, with 8 bases between. Germline V gene data show CDR1 as SGHTA and CDR2 as FQGNSA. The CDR3 is made up of 15 amino acids. The CDR3 region is CASSLLPGNTGELFF. CDR3 coding DNA: TGTGCCAGCAGCTTATTGCCAGGGAACACCGGGGAGCTGTTTTTT.

The chain couples TRBV11-2 to TRBJ2-1; possibly TRBD1 for D (6 bases). The germline V and J ends were trimmed by 3 bases and 4 bases, with 13 bases remaining between them. Germline V gene data show CDR1 as SGHAT and CDR2 as FQNNGV. This CDR3 is 15 amino acids long. This chain's CDR3 is CASSLDWGPYNEQFF. CDR3 nucleotides: TGTGCCAGCAGCTTGGACTGGGGGCCTTACAATGAGCAGTTCTTC.

The J gene is TRBJ2-7, the V gene TRBV11-3, with TRBD2 matching over 11 bases. Trimming at V came to 5 bases and at J to 3 bases, leaving 3 bases not matched to a gene. The CDR3 is made up of 14 amino acids. Germline-derived CDR1 and CDR2 are SGHNT and YENEEA. CDR3: CASSISGRVYEQYF. CDR3 nucleotides: TGTGCCAGCAGCATTAGCGGGAGGGTCTACGAGCAGTACTTC.

The CDR3 DNA reads as TGTGCCAGCAGCCCCGGGACAGACCTTACTCTCTCTGGGGCCAACGTCCTGACTTTC. This translates into CASSPGTDLTLSGANVLTF. J is TRBJ2-6 and V is TRBV4-2; 7 nucleotides align to TRBD1. Germline V gene sequence: CDR1 LGHNA, CDR2 YNFKEQ. The CDR3 has 19 residues. The trim removed 4 bases at V and 0 bases at J, leaving 12 bases unmatched.

The genes are TRBV27 and TRBJ2-3, with D unresolved. Germline V CDR1 and CDR2: MNHEY, SMNVEV (reference sequence). The ends were cut back, 3 bases at V and 2 bases at J, with 12 bases in the middle. CDR3 length: 15 amino acids. The CDR3 DNA reads as TGTGCCAGCAGTTTGGGCCCCGAGGTCACAGATACGCAGTATTTT. Translation gives CASSLGPEVTDTQYF.

The chain joins TRBV7-9 to TRBJ1-3; D not resolved. The CDR3 is 18 residues long. Trimming took off 1 base at V and 0 bases at J, with 16 bases between the two ends. Germline V lookup: CDR1 SEHNR, CDR2 FQNEAQ (reference sequence). The CDR3 region has the DNA TGTGCCAGCAGCTTAGTCCTCGGCCACTTTAACTCTGGAAACACCATATATTTT. Encoded protein: CASSLVLGHFNSGNTIYF.

The chain has TRBV7-2 and TRBJ2-7; tentative D call: TRBD2 (7 bases). The germline V gene has CDR1 SGHTA and CDR2 FQGNSA. This CDR3 has 15 residues. Deletions cut 3 bases from V and 2 bases from J, with 14 bases between. CDR3 amino acids: CASSFGGAPAYEQYF. The CDR3, as DNA: TGTGCCAGCAGCTTTGGGGGGGCGCCGGCCTACGAGCAGTACTTC.

This clone was found a few times. The chain carries TRBV4-1 and TRBJ1-1, with D maybe TRBD1 (6 bases). Per germline, CDR1 MGHRA and CDR2 YSYEKL. Trimming removed 3 bases at V and 6 bases at J, with 14 bases between. There are 14 residues in the CDR3. The CDR3 region is CASSQQGQGPEAFF. DNA of the CDR3: TGCGCCAGCAGCCAGCAGGGCCAGGGGCCTGAAGCTTTCTTT.

The V gene is TRBV13, the J gene TRBJ1-2; TRBD1 matches at 7 bases. CDR1 is PRHDT, CDR2 FYEKMQ, per germline (reference sequence). V dropped 5 bases and J dropped 2; count of bases not matched to a gene: 14. This CDR3 is 17 amino acids long. The CDR3 DNA reads as TGTGCCAGCAGCCCGGCGTTTGGGACAGAAACCAACTATGGCTACACCTTC. Translation: CASSPAFGTETNYGYTF.

This clone was seen only once. The chain is built from TRBV12-5 and TRBJ1-2; TRBD1 aligns across 8 bases. This CDR3 region has 13 residues. Trimming removed 5 bases from V and 6 bases from J; junction bases left unmatched: 5. Germline V lookup: CDR1 LGHNT, CDR2 FRNRAP. In nucleotides, the CDR3 is TGTGCTAGTGGTAAGACAGGGGTCGATGGCTACACCTTC. Its protein is CASGKTGVDGYTF.

This clone was counted a single time. The chain links TRBV28 to TRBJ1-5; 9 bases line up with TRBD1. Germline V gives CDR1 MDHEN, CDR2 SYDVKM. This CDR3 has 18 amino acids. The J segment lost 1 base and the V segment lost 6 bases, leaving 13 bases of the junction unmatched. The CDR3 DNA sequence: TGTGCCAGCAGCATGGGGGGGACAGGGTTCGTAAGCAATCAGCCCCAGCATTTT. Translation gives CASSMGGTGFVSNQPQHF. Full variable domain (missing parts from reference TRBV28 and TRBJ1-5): DVKVTQSSRYLVKRTGEKVFLECVQDMDHENMFWYRQDPGLGLRLIYFSYDVKMKEKGDIPEGYSVSREKKERFSLILESASTNQTSMYLCASSMGGTGFVSNQPQHFGDGTRLSIL.

The V call is TRBV29-1, the J call TRBJ2-5; possible D gene TRBD1, 5 bases. Deletions cut 4 bases from V and 0 bases from J, with 12 bases between. The CDR3 is made up of 14 amino acids. Per germline, CDR1 SQVTM and CDR2 ANQGSEA. The CDR3 region is CSVVPSGYQETQYF. CDR3 nucleotides: TGCAGCGTTGTGCCTTCAGGGTACCAAGAGACCCAGTACTTC.

The V call is TRBV27, the J call TRBJ2-4, with D maybe TRBD2 (5 bases). Germline CDR1 and CDR2: MNHEY and SMNVEV (reference sequence). Trimming removed 8 bases at V and 3 bases at J, with 17 bases between. This CDR3 is 15 amino acids long. CDR3 region: CASGEFGGSKNIQYF. The CDR3 DNA reads TGTGCCAGCGGGGAGTTTGGCGGAAGCAAAAACATTCAGTACTTC.

The chain recombines TRBV6-1 with TRBJ1-2, with D uncertain. The CDR3 is 15 amino acids. V lost 3 bases and J lost 4, with 15 bases in between. CDR1 is MNHNS, CDR2 SASEGT, per germline. The CDR3 loop is CASSDLVGSAYGYTF. CDR3 in DNA: TGTGCCAGCAGTGACTTAGTAGGTTCCGCCTATGGCTACACCTTC.

As to this clone: This may stem from a read error, because a much larger clone lies one nucleotide away. Different DNA sequences within this sample yield the same CDR3. The chain joins TRBV27 to TRBJ2-7, with 7 bases fitting TRBD1. Germline CDR1 is MNHEY and CDR2 is SMNVEV (reference sequence). The CDR3 runs to 13 residues. V shed 4 bases, J shed 4 bases, and the junction held 4 bases outside the gene matches. CDR3 DNA sequence: TGTGCCAGCAGTTGGGGACAGACGTACGAGCAGTACTTC. This translates into CASSWGQTYEQYF.

This clone was seen a few times. The rearrangement uses TRBV4-2 and TRBJ1-4; the match to TRBD1 covers 8 bases. This CDR3 spans 12 amino acids. With 4 bases clipped from V and 11 bases from J, the junction kept 3 bases outside the gene matches. Per the germline V gene, CDR1 is LGHNA and CDR2 is YNFKEQ. In nucleotides, the CDR3 is TGTGCCAGCAGCCCGGACAGGGCGAAACTGTTTTTT. Encoded protein: CASSPDRAKLFF.

For this clone: Additional DNA sequences in this sample encode the identical CDR3. V and J are TRBV30 and TRBJ1-5; tentative D call: TRBD1 (5 bases). V was shortened by 2 bases and J by 4 bases, with 9 bases between the two germline ends. The CDR3 is 13 residues long. The germline V gene has CDR1 GTSNPN and CDR2 SVGIG (reference sequence). In DNA form, the CDR3 reads TGTGCCTGGAGTACGGGGGGGAATCAGCCCCAGCATTTT. This translates into CAWSTGGNQPQHF.

The chain couples TRBV7-9 to TRBJ2-1; D might be TRBD1 (5 bases). With 5 bases removed from V and 3 bases from J, the gap between germline ends came to 17 bases. This CDR3 comprises 16 residues. Germline V gene sequence: CDR1 SEHNR, CDR2 FQNEAQ (reference sequence). DNA of the CDR3: TGTGCCAGCAGCAAATGGGGCAAGGCAGGCTACAATGAGCAGTTCTTC. Residues: CASSKWGKAGYNEQFF. Variable domain in full (rest from reference TRBV7-9 and TRBJ2-1): DTGVSQNPRHKITKRGQNVTFRCDPISEHNRLYWYRQTLGQGPEFLTYFQNEAQLEKSRLLSDRFSAERPKGSFSTLEIQRTEQGDSAMYLCASSKWGKAGYNEQFFGPGTRLTVL.

The chain carries TRBV5-1 and TRBJ2-1, with TRBD1 identical over 8 bases. Per germline, CDR1 SGHRS and CDR2 YFSETQ. V lost 4 bases to trimming and J lost 3 bases; unmatched junction nucleotides: 3. The CDR3 has 14 residues. Here the CDR3 reads CASSTGQGYNEQFF. The CDR3, as DNA: TGCGCCAGCAGCACTGGACAGGGCTACAATGAGCAGTTCTTC.